The 23 T cell receptor beta chains in this list originate from one sample, sequenced in a study of blood T cells in healthy people across ages. Next came a second PCR, run for about 7 to 12 cycles, which used a sample-barcoded 5' primer along with a J-beta primer mix. TCRdb processed the 5' RACE reads anew with MiXCR; each CDR3 protein has one entry. This table has a few hundred thousand distinct CDR3 sequences, 27% appearing once. The sequencing sample was made of blood. The source is a woman in her 70s in good health.

This clonotype was seen a few times. The chain employs TRBV2 and TRBJ2-7; D is perhaps TRBD2 (6 bases). The V and J ends lost 7 bases and 0 bases respectively, with 16 bases between them. The CDR3 covers 15 residues. Germline V gives CDR1 SNHLY, CDR2 FYNNEI. The CDR3 here is CASIRERGHSYEQYF. The CDR3 nucleotides read TGTGCCAGCATCCGGGAGCGAGGTCACTCCTACGAGCAGTACTTC.

This clonotype was counted between two and nine times. This chain links TRBV21-1 with TRBJ2-3; whether TRBD2, the table's D call, matches the DNA was not checked. TRBV21-1 is annotated as a pseudogene. The CDR3 loop spans 17 amino acids. The DNA for the CDR3 is TGTGCCAGCAGCAAAGGGACTAGCGGGGGGGGCCGGGATACGCAGTATTTT. This sequence encodes CASSKGTSGGGRDTQYF.

Concerning this clonotype: A read error may explain this, as a much larger clone is one base away. The chain recombines TRBV7-8 with TRBJ2-4, with D possibly being TRBD1 (5 bases). Germline CDR1 is SGHVS and CDR2 is FQNEAQ. The CDR3 contains 12 residues. DNA for the CDR3: TGTGCCAGCAGCTTACAGGGCAACATTCAGTGCTTC. Translated: CASSLQGNIQCF. The variable domain in full, with the rest retrieved from reference TRBV7-8 and TRBJ2-4, is GAGVSQSPRYKVAKRGQDVALRCDPISGHVSLFWYQQALGQGPEFLTYFQNEAQLDKSGLPSDRFFAERPEGSVSTLKIQRTQQEDSAVYLCASSLQGNIQCFGAGTRLSVL.

This sequence joins TRBV20-1 and TRBJ2-3; D unclear. V was trimmed by 6 bases and J by 0 bases, leaving 10 bases between them. This CDR3 is built from 13 residues. Per the germline V gene, CDR1 is DFQATT and CDR2 is SNEGSKA (reference sequence). The CDR3 sequence is CSAGKGSTDTQYF. In DNA, the CDR3 is TGCAGTGCGGGGAAGGGAAGCACAGATACGCAGTATTTT.

Remarks on this clonotype: A read error may produce the germline difference seen at one junction end. The chain couples TRBV4-1 to TRBJ2-5, with 11 positions matching TRBD1. Per the germline V gene, CDR1 is MGHRA and CDR2 is YSYEKL. This CDR3 region has 15 residues. In DNA, the CDR3 is TGCGCCAGCAGCCGCTGGACAGGGGGCGACGAGATCCAGTACTTC. It codes for CASSRWTGGDEIQYF.

This clonotype was observed a few times. This chain uses TRBV29-1 with TRBJ1-2, with D possibly matching TRBD1 (5 bases). The germline gives CDR1 SQVTM, CDR2 ANQGSEA. V lost 4 bases and J lost 9, with 18 bases in between. The CDR3 is made up of 13 amino acids. The CDR3 loop is CSVVGRASTSYTF. Here the CDR3 DNA reads TGCAGCGTTGTGGGACGTGCTTCGACTAGCTACACCTTC.

The chain combines TRBV20-1 with TRBJ2-4; the D is unclear. This CDR3 has 12 residues. V was shortened by 7 bases and J by 0 bases, with 7 bases between the two germline ends. Germline V CDR1 and CDR2: DFQATT, SNEGSKA (reference sequence). The CDR3 DNA reads as TGCAGTGGGACCCTAGCCAAAAACATTCAGTACTTC. Translated, it gives CSGTLAKNIQYF.

For the CDR3, the DNA is TGCAGTGCTAGAGCTGGCGGGGGGGCCTACAATGAGCAGTTCTTC. Translated, it gives CSARAGGGAYNEQFF. The V call is TRBV20-1, the J call TRBJ2-5; 9 nucleotides match TRBD2. The DNA end favors TRBJ2-1, so the J call may be wrong. Germline CDR1 DFQATT, CDR2 SNEGSKA (reference sequence). This CDR3 is built from 15 residues.

As regards this clonotype: Given a much more abundant clone one base away, this may be a read error. The chain has TRBV7-9 and TRBJ2-6; possibly TRBD1 for D (6 bases). Germline CDR1 reads SEHNR; CDR2 reads FQNEAQ (reference sequence). This CDR3 has 18 amino acids. Here the CDR3 reads CANSLTRTASSGANVLTF. The CDR3 DNA is TGTGCCAACAGCTTGACTCGGACAGCCAGCTCTGGGGCCAACGTCCTGACTTTC.

The chain combines TRBV4-3 with TRBJ2-1, with D perhaps matching TRBD2 (5 bases). The V end was cut by 0 bases, the J end by 4 bases, with 13 bases between. There are 16 residues in the CDR3. Germline CDR1 reads LGHNA; CDR2 reads YSLEER. Here the CDR3 reads CASSQDRRLPYNEQFF. CDR3 in DNA: TGCGCCAGCAGCCAAGATCGGAGACTACCTTACAATGAGCAGTTCTTC.

The chain recombines TRBV7-3 with TRBJ2-7; the match to TRBD1 covers 11 bases. Looked up from germline, CDR1 is SGHTA and CDR2 is FQGTGA. The trim removed 0 bases at V and 5 bases at J, leaving 3 bases unmatched. This CDR3 comprises 15 residues. The CDR3 coding sequence is TGTGCCAGCAGCTTAACGGGGACAGGGGGTCACGAGCAGTACTTC. Translation: CASSLTGTGGHEQYF.

The V call is TRBV7-2, the J call TRBJ1-1; D not certain. The CDR3 totals 11 residues. V lost 5 bases to trimming and J lost 9 bases, with 10 bases between them. CDR1 and CDR2 (germline): SGHTA, FQGNSA. The CDR3 DNA reads TGTGCCAGCAGCCAGGCCCCCCAAGCTTTCTTT. Translating it yields CASSQAPQAFF. Supplemented by reference TRBV7-2 and TRBJ1-1, the full variable domain reads GAGVSQSPSNKVTEKGKDVELRCDPISGHTALYWYRQSLGQGLEFLIYFQGNSAPDKSGLPSDRFSAERTGGSVSTLTIQRTQQEDSAVYLCASSQAPQAFFGQGTRLTVV.

In the case of this clonotype: The junction differs from germline at one of its ends, possibly a read error. J is TRBJ2-7 and V is TRBV30; D possibly uses TRBD1 or TRBD2 (6 bases each). In germline, CDR1 is GTSNPN, CDR2 SVGIG (reference sequence). The CDR3 runs 16 residues. CDR3 nucleotides: TGTGCCCGGAGTTCGGTAGGGGGGCGATCCCGCTACGAGCAGTACTTC. This sequence encodes CARSSVGGRSRYEQYF. The full variable domain, completed using reference TRBV30 and TRBJ2-7, is SQTIHQWPATLVQPVGSPLSLECTVEGTSNPNLYWYRQAAGRGLQLLFYSVGIGQISSEVPQNLSASRPQDRQFILSSKKLLLSDSGFYLCARSSVGGRSRYEQYFGPGTRLTVT.

CDR3 loop: CASRPDREKLFF. The CDR3 nucleotides read TGTGCCAGCAGACCCGACAGGGAAAAACTGTTTTTT. The chain employs TRBV6-5 and TRBJ1-4, with TRBD1 as a possible D gene (6 bases). Per the germline V gene, CDR1 is MNHEY and CDR2 is SVGAGI. The V end lost 6 bases, the J end lost 8 bases, and 10 bases lay between the germline ends. CDR3 length equals 12 residues.

The J gene is TRBJ2-7, the V gene TRBV21-1; the DNA was not used to check the table's D call, TRBD1. TRBV21-1 counts as a pseudogene. The CDR3 length is 16 residues. CDR3 residues: CVSSNLGFQGSYEQYF. Here the CDR3 DNA reads TGTGTCAGCAGCAATTTAGGGTTTCAGGGATCCTACGAGCAGTACTTC.

This chain joins TRBV7-9 and TRBJ2-7; 8 bases align to TRBD2. The junction had 12 bases not matched to a gene; V was cut back by 1 base and J by 7 bases. CDR1 SEHNR and CDR2 FQNEAQ come from the germline V gene (reference sequence). The CDR3 consists of 16 residues. Here the CDR3 reads CASSLEEGGGLGEQYF. The CDR3 DNA is TGTGCCAGCAGCTTAGAAGAAGGCGGGGGGCTTGGTGAGCAGTACTTC.

This clonotype has a handful of counts. The chain carries TRBV5-6 and TRBJ2-6, with TRBD2 identical over 7 bases. The CDR3 spans 16 residues. The germline CDR1 and CDR2 sequences are SGHDT and YYEEEE. The trim removed 4 bases at V and 0 bases at J, leaving 4 bases unmatched. The CDR3 protein is CASSQRDHSGANVLTF. Written as DNA, the CDR3 is TGTGCCAGCAGCCAGCGGGACCACTCTGGGGCCAACGTCCTGACTTTC.

This clonotype was detected only a few times. The chain uses TRBV29-1 and TRBJ1-1; D remains ambiguous. Trimming stripped 2 bases from V and 1 base from J, with 8 bases between. Germline assignment: CDR1 SQVTM and CDR2 ANQGSEA. The CDR3 has 13 residues. The chain's CDR3 is CSVERGSNTEAFF. The CDR3 DNA reads TGCAGCGTTGAACGGGGATCGAACACTGAAGCTTTCTTT.

This chain uses TRBV24-1 with TRBJ1-1; the D gene is possibly TRBD1 (6 bases). The V gene's germline CDR1 is KGHDR and CDR2 SFDVKD. V shed 3 bases and J shed 11 bases, with 15 bases lying between them. The CDR3 consists of 13 residues. The DNA of the CDR3 is TGTGCCACCAGTGATCCCCGAGAGGGGGGGGCTTTCTTT. Translation: CATSDPREGGAFF.

This clonotype was picked up a small number of times. This rearrangement joins TRBV27 to TRBJ2-5; perhaps D is TRBD1 or TRBD2 (6 bases each). V was shortened by 2 bases and J by 4 bases, with 17 bases between the two germline ends. The CDR3 has 16 residues. The germline V gene has CDR1 MNHEY and CDR2 SMNVEV (reference sequence). CDR3 sequence reads: CASSLIGGRFGETQYF. The CDR3 nucleotides read TGTGCCAGCAGTTTAATCGGGGGCCGCTTTGGAGAGACCCAGTACTTC.

The rearrangement joins TRBV10-3 to TRBJ1-1, with D perhaps matching TRBD1 (5 bases). CDR3 length: 12 residues. Germline V lookup: CDR1 ENHRY, CDR2 SYGVKD. With 5 bases removed from V and 2 bases from J, the gap between germline ends came to 6 bases. CDR3 amino acids: CAISQGNTEAFF. The CDR3 DNA sequence: TGTGCCATCAGTCAGGGAAACACTGAAGCTTTCTTT.

Many counts were recorded for this clonotype. The chain employs TRBV29-1 and TRBJ2-4; the match to TRBD1 covers 10 bases. There are 13 residues in the CDR3. Germline CDR1 reads SQVTM; CDR2 reads ANQGSEA. The V and J ends lost 6 bases and 5 bases, in that order; junction bases with no gene match: 4. This chain's CDR3 is CSVTGGAENIQYF. CDR3 nucleotide sequence: TGCAGCGTGACAGGGGGCGCGGAAAACATTCAGTACTTC.

V gene TRBV6-2 or TRBV6-3 combines with J gene TRBJ2-4, with D uncertain. Germline V gives CDR1 MNHEY, CDR2 SVGEGT. The CDR3 consists of 15 residues. Trimming cost V 4 bases and J 0 bases, with 10 bases left between them. CDR3 bases: TGTGCCAGCAGTTCCAGTCGTCTAGCCAAAAACATTCAGTACTTC. It codes for CASSSSRLAKNIQYF.